This TCR beta chain was recorded in a study of shared clonotypes between healthy human individuals. The data were produced by immunoSEQ multiplex PCR, yet TCRdb's version contains in-frame clones alone and is incomplete. In the table there are a few million clones, approximately 95% of which are singletons. Division of CD4+ cells produced a CD45RA+ naive subset and a CD45RA-negative memory subset. This sequence was found in a man aged 18 to 29 in good health. Some clones in this sample may be carry-over from other donors' samples. Sequences were obtained from naive CD4+ T cells from PBMCs. Subset noted: CD45RA+ positively selected.

For the CDR3, the DNA is TGTGCCAGCAGTTTACCGGGACACCCGAGCTCCTACAATGAGCAGTTCTTC. Residues: CASSLPGHPSSYNEQFF. V gene TRBV27 combines with J gene TRBJ2-1, with D perhaps matching TRBD1 (6 bases). This CDR3 has 17 residues. The V end lost 2 bases, the J end lost 0 bases, and 14 bases lay between the germline ends. Germline V gene data show CDR1 as MNHEY and CDR2 as SMNVEV (reference sequence).